This is a list of T cell receptor beta chains from one sample in a study of cytomegalovirus exposure and HLA in healthy donors. TCRdb keeps only in-frame clones here, not all; method: immunoSEQ multiplex PCR. The sample has fewer than 120,000 clones, roughly 86% seen once. What was sequenced was PBMCs. The source is a man between 35 and 55 years old in good health and CMV-seronegative. The CDR3 runs from the conserved cysteine through the conserved F or W. Each record gives: J gene, clone size, D gene, V gene, CDR3 DNA, CDR3 protein. A D gene is named only where the DNA matches it firmly. Clone size appears in some rows only: once, few, many, or a class for an expanded clone.

J gene: TRBJ2-5; clone size: NA; D gene: NA; V gene: TRBV7-3; CDR3 DNA: TGTGCCAGCAGTTTTGGAGGGGCCGGTCCAGAGACCCAGTACTTC; CDR3 protein: CASSFGGAGPETQYF
J gene: TRBJ1-1; clone size: once; D gene: NA; V gene: TRBV11-3; CDR3 DNA: TGTGCCAGCAGACCAGTGGAACAGAGACTAATGAACACTGAAGCTTTCTTT; CDR3 protein: CASRPVEQRLMNTEAFF
J gene: TRBJ1-5; clone size: NA; D gene: TRBD1; V gene: TRBV7-8; CDR3 DNA: TGTGCCAGCAGCTTACGTGACAGGGGTTATCAGCCCCAGCATTTT; CDR3 protein: CASSLRDRGYQPQHF
J gene: TRBJ2-2; clone size: NA; D gene: TRBD1; V gene: TRBV29-1; CDR3 DNA: TGCAGCGTGGGCAGGGGGCTTGGGGAGCTGTTTTTT; CDR3 protein: CSVGRGLGELFF
J gene: TRBJ1-4; clone size: NA; D gene: TRBD1; V gene: TRBV5-1; CDR3 DNA: TGCGCCAGCAGCCGGACAGGGAATGAAAAACTGTTTTTT; CDR3 protein: CASSRTGNEKLFF
J gene: TRBJ2-1; clone size: once; D gene: NA; V gene: TRBV19; CDR3 DNA: TGTGCCAGTAGTATAGATCCTATGCGGGGCAATGAGCAGTTCTTC; CDR3 protein: CASSIDPMRGNEQFF
J gene: TRBJ2-2; clone size: NA; D gene: TRBD2; V gene: TRBV5-1; CDR3 DNA: TGCGCCAGCAGCTTGGCCACTAGCGGGGGAATCGGGGAGCTGTTTTTT; CDR3 protein: CASSLATSGGIGELFF
J gene: TRBJ2-3; clone size: NA; D gene: NA; V gene: TRBV5-1; CDR3 DNA: TGCGCCAGCAGCACGGGGGTACCGCGGACAGATACGCAGTATTTT; CDR3 protein: CASSTGVPRTDTQYF
J gene: TRBJ1-5; clone size: NA; D gene: TRBD1; V gene: TRBV28; CDR3 DNA: TGTGCCAGCAACCGTTTCACAACAGGGGGCCAGCCCCAGCATTTT; CDR3 protein: CASNRFTTGGQPQHF
J gene: TRBJ1-5; clone size: NA; D gene: NA; V gene: TRBV7-2; CDR3 DNA: TGTGCCAGCAGCTTGGGGGGGGGCGTGTGGCAGCCCCAGCATTTT; CDR3 protein: CASSLGGGVWQPQHF
J gene: TRBJ1-1; clone size: NA; D gene: NA; V gene: TRBV5-1; CDR3 DNA: TGCGCCAGCAGCTTGCCGGAGATGAACACTGAAGCTTTCTTT; CDR3 protein: CASSLPEMNTEAFF
J gene: TRBJ2-7; clone size: NA; D gene: NA; V gene: TRBV28; CDR3 DNA: TGTGCCAGCAGGGTGGAGGGGGCTGGTTCGTACGAGCAGTACTTC; CDR3 protein: CASRVEGAGSYEQYF
J gene: TRBJ1-5; clone size: NA; D gene: NA; V gene: TRBV6-5; CDR3 DNA: TGTGCCAGCAGTACTGGACAGACAAGCAATCAGCCCCAGCATTTT; CDR3 protein: CASSTGQTSNQPQHF
J gene: TRBJ1-2; clone size: NA; D gene: NA; V gene: TRBV11-2; CDR3 DNA: TGTGCCAGCAGCTCCCAGGGGAACTATGGCTACACCTTC; CDR3 protein: CASSSQGNYGYTF
J gene: TRBJ1-3; clone size: NA; D gene: NA; V gene: TRBV7-8; CDR3 DNA: TGTGCCAGCAGCCGACCGCCGGGATCTGGAAACACCATATATTTT; CDR3 protein: CASSRPPGSGNTIYF
J gene: TRBJ1-2; clone size: NA; D gene: TRBD1; V gene: TRBV13; CDR3 DNA: TGTGCCAGCAGCTTAGGGGGACAGGGGTTTGGCTACACCTTC; CDR3 protein: CASSLGGQGFGYTF
J gene: TRBJ1-1; clone size: NA; D gene: NA; V gene: TRBV16; CDR3 DNA: TGTGCCAGCAGCCAATCAAGTTCAGGGGCTGAAGCTTTCTTT; CDR3 protein: CASSQSSSGAEAFF
J gene: TRBJ2-7; clone size: NA; D gene: TRBD2; V gene: TRBV5-6; CDR3 DNA: TGTGCCAGCAGCTTGGGTGTTAGCGGGGGGCCCAGGGGAGAGCAGTACTTC; CDR3 protein: CASSLGVSGGPRGEQYF
J gene: TRBJ1-6; clone size: few; D gene: TRBD1; V gene: TRBV2; CDR3 DNA: TGTGCCAGCAGTTACAGGGGTGAGAATTCACCCCTCCACTTT; CDR3 protein: CASSYRGENSPLHF
J gene: TRBJ1-2; clone size: once; D gene: NA; V gene: TRBV5-1; CDR3 DNA: TGCGCCAGCAGCTTGGCCAGCGACGGGTGGTGGAATGGCTACACCTTC; CDR3 protein: CASSLASDGWWNGYTF
J gene: TRBJ2-7; clone size: NA; D gene: TRBD1; V gene: TRBV7-8; CDR3 DNA: TGTGCCAGCAGTCTAAACAGGGGAAACGAGCAGTACTTC; CDR3 protein: CASSLNRGNEQYF
J gene: TRBJ1-3; clone size: NA; D gene: NA; V gene: TRBV28; CDR3 DNA: TGTGCCAGCAGTTCGAACACCATATATTTT; CDR3 protein: CASSSNTIYF
J gene: TRBJ1-6; clone size: once; D gene: TRBD1; V gene: TRBV5-4; CDR3 DNA: TGTGCCAGCAGTCCCGGACAGGGGAGGACCCATTCACCCCTCCACTTT; CDR3 protein: CASSPGQGRTHSPLHF
J gene: TRBJ2-1; clone size: NA; D gene: NA; V gene: TRBV5-6; CDR3 DNA: TGTGCCAGCAGCCCTTTTACGGACAATGAGCAGTTCTTC; CDR3 protein: CASSPFTDNEQFF
J gene: TRBJ2-1; clone size: NA; D gene: TRBD2; V gene: TRBV7-3; CDR3 DNA: TGTGCCAGCAGCCTAGCGGGGAGATACAATGAGCAGTTCTTC; CDR3 protein: CASSLAGRYNEQFF
J gene: TRBJ1-5; clone size: once; D gene: NA; V gene: TRBV7-2; CDR3 DNA: TGTGCCAGCAGCGTACAGGTTACCAATCAGCCCCAGCATTTT; CDR3 protein: CASSVQVTNQPQHF
J gene: TRBJ1-2; clone size: NA; D gene: NA; V gene: TRBV6-4; CDR3 DNA: TGTGCCAGCAGTGATGACAGCCTGAGGGGCTACACCTTC; CDR3 protein: CASSDDSLRGYTF
J gene: TRBJ1-2; clone size: NA; D gene: TRBD1; V gene: TRBV5-6; CDR3 DNA: TGTGCCAGCAGCTCCGGACAGGGAGGATATGGCTACACCTTC; CDR3 protein: CASSSGQGGYGYTF
J gene: TRBJ2-7; clone size: NA; D gene: TRBD1; V gene: TRBV7-8; CDR3 DNA: TGTGCCAGCGAAGCCGGGACAGGGAACTACGAGCAGTACTTC; CDR3 protein: CASEAGTGNYEQYF